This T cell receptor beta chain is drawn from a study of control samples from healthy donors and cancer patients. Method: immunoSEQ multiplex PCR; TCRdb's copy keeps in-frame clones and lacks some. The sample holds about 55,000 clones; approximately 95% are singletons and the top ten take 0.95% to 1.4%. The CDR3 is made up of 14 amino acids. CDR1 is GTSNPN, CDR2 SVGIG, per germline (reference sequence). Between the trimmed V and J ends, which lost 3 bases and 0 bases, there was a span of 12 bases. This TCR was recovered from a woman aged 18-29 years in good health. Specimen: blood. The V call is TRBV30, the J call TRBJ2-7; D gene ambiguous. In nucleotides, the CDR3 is TGTGCCTGGAGAAAGGTCGGTGTCTCCTACGAGCAGTACTTC. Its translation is CAWRKVGVSYEQYF.